This T cell receptor beta chain stems from a study of blood T cell repertoires in COVID-19. Study background: T cells, B-cell-depleted T cells, or PBMCs supplied cDNA or gDNA.

CDR1 is SGHRS and CDR2 is YFSETQ in the germline V gene. V shed 1 base and J shed 2 bases, with 13 bases lying between them. This CDR3 has 16 residues. The data were produced by immunoSEQ multiplex PCR, yet TCRdb's version contains in-frame clones alone and is incomplete. The table includes a few hundred thousand clones, about 88% detected once. This sequence originates from a woman aged 25 to 39 who had been exposed to COVID-19. The V call is TRBV5-1, the J call TRBJ2-1, with TRBD2 as a possible D gene (6 bases). Sequenced input: PBMCs or T cells enriched from blood (not recorded which). CDR3 coding DNA: TGCGCCAGCAGCTTGACCCATGCGGGACCCTACAATGAGCAGTTCTTC. This gives the protein CASSLTHAGPYNEQFF.